The clone carrying this TCR beta chain has only one observation. What it binds is not known. Tissue from the graft was processed to free its intraepithelial and lamina propria lymphocytes. Clones were sequenced by immunoSEQ multiplex PCR, and TCRdb holds only the in-frame ones, with some missing. The data contain 10,000 or so clones, 70% to 80% of them singletons. The data belong to a study of graft-versus-host responses after intestinal transplantation. Study details: Induction using anti-thymocyte globulin, followed by tacrolimus and steroids for about three years, was given to all recipients.

Findings and limits, study-wide: Individuals carrying graft-donor T cell macrochimerism showed high graft-versus-host to host-versus-graft clonal ratios in allografts. Declining HvG levels early post-transplant were linked to peak circulating GvH clone levels.

The germline gives CDR1 SGDLS, CDR2 YYNGEE. V dropped 3 bases and J dropped 4; count of bases not matched to a gene: 3. CDR3 length equals 14 residues. The sequencing used ileum tissue, collected roughly 140 days after intestinal transplantation. This clonotype was obtained from a human patient who received an intestinal transplant, so some T cells may come from the graft donor. The chain uses TRBV9 and TRBJ1-5, with 8 nucleotides matching TRBD1. The CDR3 DNA reads TGTGCCAGCAGCGATACAGGGGGGAATCAGCCCCAGCATTTT. Its translation: CASSDTGGNQPQHF. Combining the CDR3 with reference TRBV9 and TRBJ1-5 gives the whole variable domain DSGVTQTPKHLITATGQRVTLRCSPRSGDLSVYWYQQSLDQGLQFLIQYYNGEERAKGNILERFSAQQFPDLHSELNLSSLELGDSALYFCASSDTGGNQPQHFGDGTRLSIL.